This entry describes one TCR beta chain. The sample is drawn from a study of T cell responses to AZD1222 COVID-19 vaccine. In germline, CDR1 is SGHNT, CDR2 YENEEA. The length of the CDR3 is 16 residues. Trimming cost V 2 bases and J 4 bases, with 14 bases left between them. TCRdb's table, derived via immunoSEQ multiplex PCR, lists solely in-frame clones and lacks some. This sample has over 70,000 clones, with roughly 89% found just once. This chain connects TRBV11-3 to TRBJ2-2; D unclear. The starting material was peripheral blood, obtained 28 days after the second AZD1222 dose. This clonotype was obtained from an adult who received the AZD1222 COVID-19 vaccine. The CDR3 sequence: CASSLFGPESTGELFF. CDR3 DNA sequence: TGTGCCAGCAGCTTATTCGGACCGGAGAGCACCGGGGAGCTGTTTTTT. The whole variable domain, remainder taken from reference TRBV11-3 and TRBJ2-2, is EAGVVQSPRYKIIEKKQPVAFWCNPISGHNTLYWYLQNLGQGPELLIRYENEEAVDDSQLPKDRFSAERLKGVDSTLKIQPAELGDSAVYLCASSLFGPESTGELFFGEGSRLTVL.